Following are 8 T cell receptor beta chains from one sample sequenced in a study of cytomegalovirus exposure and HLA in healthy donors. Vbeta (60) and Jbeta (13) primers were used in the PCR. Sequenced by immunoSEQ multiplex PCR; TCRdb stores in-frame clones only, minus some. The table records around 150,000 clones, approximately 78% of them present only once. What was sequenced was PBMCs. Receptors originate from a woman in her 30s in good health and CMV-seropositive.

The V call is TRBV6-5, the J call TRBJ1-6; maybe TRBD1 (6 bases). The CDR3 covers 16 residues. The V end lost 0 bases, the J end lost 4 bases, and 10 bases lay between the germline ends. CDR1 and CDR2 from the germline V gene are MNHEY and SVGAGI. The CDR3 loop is CASSYSGATYNSPLHF. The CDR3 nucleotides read TGTGCCAGCAGTTACTCGGGGGCTACATATAATTCACCCCTCCACTTT.

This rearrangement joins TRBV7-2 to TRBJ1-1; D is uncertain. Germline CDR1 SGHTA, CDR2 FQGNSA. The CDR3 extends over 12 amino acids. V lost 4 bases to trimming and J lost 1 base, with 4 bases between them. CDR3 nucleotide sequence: TGTGCCAGCAGCTCGTCGAACACTGAAGCTTTCTTT. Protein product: CASSSSNTEAFF.

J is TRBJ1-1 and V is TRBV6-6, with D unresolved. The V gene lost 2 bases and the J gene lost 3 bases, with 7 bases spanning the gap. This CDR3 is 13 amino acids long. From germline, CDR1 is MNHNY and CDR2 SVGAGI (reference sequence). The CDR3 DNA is TGTGCCAGCAGTTACGGAGACTACACTGAAGCTTTCTTT. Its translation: CASSYGDYTEAFF.

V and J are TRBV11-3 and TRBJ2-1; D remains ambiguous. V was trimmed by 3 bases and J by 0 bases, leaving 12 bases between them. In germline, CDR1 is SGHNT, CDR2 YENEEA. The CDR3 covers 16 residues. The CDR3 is CASSFRHLSSYNEQFF. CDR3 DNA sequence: TGTGCCAGCAGCTTTCGACATCTAAGCTCCTACAATGAGCAGTTCTTC. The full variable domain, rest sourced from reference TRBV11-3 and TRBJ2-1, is EAGVVQSPRYKIIEKKQPVAFWCNPISGHNTLYWYLQNLGQGPELLIRYENEEAVDDSQLPKDRFSAERLKGVDSTLKIQPAELGDSAVYLCASSFRHLSSYNEQFFGPGTRLTVL.

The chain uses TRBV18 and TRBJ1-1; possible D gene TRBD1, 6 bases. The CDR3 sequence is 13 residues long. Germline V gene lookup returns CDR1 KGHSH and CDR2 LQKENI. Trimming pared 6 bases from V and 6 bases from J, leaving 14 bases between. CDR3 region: CASSGAGRAEAFF. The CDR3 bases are TGTGCCAGCTCGGGGGCGGGTCGCGCTGAAGCTTTCTTT.

DNA for the CDR3: TGCGCCAGCAGACCCGACAGGGGGAAATTGTCCGGCTACACCTTC. This encodes CASRPDRGKLSGYTF. This sequence joins TRBV5-1 and TRBJ1-2, with 9 positions matching TRBD1. Trimming took 5 bases from V and 8 from J; bases not matched to a gene: 13. CDR3 length equals 15 residues. The germline V gene encodes CDR1 SGHRS and CDR2 YFSETQ.

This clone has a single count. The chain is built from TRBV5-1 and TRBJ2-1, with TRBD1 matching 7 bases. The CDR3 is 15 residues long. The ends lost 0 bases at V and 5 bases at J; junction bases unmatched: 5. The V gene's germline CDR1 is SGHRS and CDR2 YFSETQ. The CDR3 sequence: CASSLAPGGNNEQFF. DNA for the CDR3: TGCGCCAGCAGCTTGGCTCCAGGGGGAAACAATGAGCAGTTCTTC.

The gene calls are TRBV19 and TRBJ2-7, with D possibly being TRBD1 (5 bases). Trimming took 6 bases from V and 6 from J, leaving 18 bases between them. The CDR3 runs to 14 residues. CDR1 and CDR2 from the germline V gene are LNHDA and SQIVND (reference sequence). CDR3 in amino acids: CASSDGHKGTEQYF. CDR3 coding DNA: TGTGCCAGTAGCGATGGACACAAAGGTACCGAGCAGTACTTC.